This T cell receptor (beta chain) was identified during a study of response to subunit inactivated influenza vaccine. The germline V gene has CDR1 MNHEY and CDR2 SMNVEV (reference sequence). V was trimmed by 1 base and J by 4 bases, leaving 7 bases between them. The CDR3 is made up of 13 amino acids. This clonotype was found a few times. Its antigen remains unidentified. Study outcomes and limitations: Only a handful of new T cells, the authors suggested, are recruited with each seasonal influenza vaccination.

TCRdb reprocessed the RT-PCR reads via MiXCR and lists one record per CDR3 protein. The repertoire has 600,000 to 700,000 distinct CDR3 sequences, approximately 15% of them found once; the top ten carry roughly 7.2%. The V gene is TRBV27, the J gene TRBJ2-5, with D unclear. The sample was PBMCs from blood, taken about 14 days before vaccination. This TCR was sampled from a middle-aged man who received an inactivated influenza vaccine. The CDR3 DNA reads as TGTGCCAGCAGTTTATTGACTGGAGAGACCCAGTACTTC. This codes for CASSLLTGETQYF.